These 15 T cell receptor beta chains were sequenced from one sample in a study of blood T cell repertoires in COVID-19. Data came from immunoSEQ multiplex PCR; TCRdb stores just in-frame clones and leaves some out. The table lists 100,000 to 130,000 clones, around 88% of them singletons. Input material: peripheral blood. The receptors stem from a man aged 45-65 years with active or convalescent COVID-19.

This clone has just one count. This chain links TRBV6-5 with TRBJ2-1, with a weak D call TRBD2 (5 bases). Germline V gene data show CDR1 as MNHEY and CDR2 as SVGAGI. Between the trimmed V and J ends, which lost 6 bases and 4 bases, there was a span of 10 bases. The CDR3 is 13 amino acids. The CDR3 region is CASSRAEYNEQFF. Here the CDR3 DNA reads TGTGCCAGCAGCCGAGCGGAGTACAATGAGCAGTTCTTC.

The V and J genes are TRBV10-1 and TRBJ2-1; TRBD1 might be the D (5 bases). The germline V and J ends were trimmed by 2 bases and 12 bases, with 11 bases remaining between them. The CDR3 has 12 residues. Germline V CDR1 and CDR2: WNHNN, SYGVQD (reference sequence). CDR3 nucleotide sequence: TGCGCCAGCAGTGAGAGGGGTCGAGGGCAGTTCTTC. As protein: CASSERGRGQFF.

This chain links TRBV1 with TRBJ2-2; the D call of TRBD2 is as the table states it, not checked on the DNA. TRBV1 is an annotated pseudogene. This CDR3 is 14 amino acids long. CDR3: CTSSQSGVTGELFF. CDR3 coding DNA: TGCACCAGCAGCCAATCGGGGGTGACCGGGGAGCTGTTTTTT.

This chain links TRBV10-3 with TRBJ2-3, with D uncertain. Trimming took 5 bases from V and 6 from J, leaving 6 bases between them. Per the germline V gene, CDR1 is ENHRY and CDR2 is SYGVKD. This CDR3 comprises 11 residues. The CDR3: CAISRDDTQYF. CDR3 in DNA: TGTGCCATCAGTCGCGATGATACGCAGTATTTT.

The V call is TRBV6-5, the J call TRBJ1-2; 8 bases are a match to TRBD1. Losses at the gene ends were 6 bases for V and 8 bases for J; bases not matched to a gene: 8. Germline V lookup: CDR1 MNHEY, CDR2 SVGAGI. This CDR3 is built from 13 residues. Written as DNA, the CDR3 is TGTGCCAGCAGGGTGACAGGGGTTGAGGGCTACACCTTC. Translation gives CASRVTGVEGYTF.

Only a few counts were recorded for this clone. The chain couples TRBV28 to TRBJ2-5; TRBD1 matches 9 bases. This CDR3 comprises 15 residues. CDR1 is MDHEN, CDR2 SYDVKM, per germline. V was pared by 5 bases and J by 3 bases, with 7 bases of the junction left unmatched. CDR3 amino acids: CASSPTGQGKETQYF. The CDR3 DNA is TGTGCCAGCAGTCCCACAGGACAGGGGAAAGAGACCCAGTACTTC.

The chain has TRBV20-1 and TRBJ2-5; D call uncertain. The CDR3 loop spans 11 amino acids. The V end lost 0 bases, the J end lost 9 bases, and 8 bases lay between the germline ends. From germline, CDR1 is DFQATT and CDR2 SNEGSKA (reference sequence). The CDR3 here is CSARDPRAQYF. The CDR3 DNA sequence: TGCAGTGCTAGAGATCCAAGAGCCCAGTACTTC.

The chain carries TRBV11-3 and TRBJ2-5, with D perhaps matching TRBD2 (6 bases). V lost 5 bases to trimming and J lost 5 bases, with 15 bases between them. This CDR3 has 14 residues. Germline assignment: CDR1 SGHNT and CDR2 YENEEA. As DNA, the CDR3 is TGTGCCAGCAGCCATGGCGGGGCCTGGGAGACCCAGTACTTC. Residues: CASSHGGAWETQYF.

This clone was detected once. The chain combines TRBV19 with TRBJ1-5; weak D call: TRBD1 (5 bases). This CDR3 is built from 13 residues. The V and J ends lost 6 bases and 10 bases respectively, with 16 bases between them. Germline V gene sequence: CDR1 LNHDA, CDR2 SQIVND (reference sequence). This CDR3 is CASRTRQGDPQHF. The CDR3 region has the DNA TGTGCCAGTAGGACTCGTCAAGGGGATCCCCAGCATTTT. The whole variable domain, filled in from reference TRBV19 and TRBJ1-5, reads DGGITQSPKYLFRKEGQNVTLSCEQNLNHDAMYWYRQDPGQGLRLIYYSQIVNDFQKGDIAEGYSVSREKKESFPLTVTSAQKNPTAFYLCASRTRQGDPQHFGDGTRLSIL.

This clone was observed a single time. The chain carries TRBV5-1 and TRBJ2-6; D is possibly TRBD1 (6 bases). Per germline, CDR1 SGHRS and CDR2 YFSETQ. The V gene lost 5 bases and the J gene lost 0 bases, with 12 bases spanning the gap. The CDR3 spans 16 residues. As DNA, the CDR3 is TGCGCCAGCAGACGGGACAATCCCTCTGGGGCCAACGTCCTGACTTTC. Translating gives CASRRDNPSGANVLTF. The variable domain in full, with the rest retrieved from reference TRBV5-1 and TRBJ2-6, is KAGVTQTPRYLIKTRGQQVTLSCSPISGHRSVSWYQQTPGQGLQFLFEYFSETQRNKGNFPGRFSGRQFSNSRSEMNVSTLELGDSALYLCASRRDNPSGANVLTFGAGSRLTVL.

V usage is TRBV12-2 and J usage is TRBJ2-7; no DNA check was done on the table's D call, TRBD1. TRBV12-2 is designated a pseudogene. The CDR3 totals 14 residues. The CDR3 loop is CAARITRVSYEQYF. DNA for the CDR3: TGTGCAGCCAGGATTACCAGGGTATCCTACGAGCAGTACTTC.

V gene TRBV5-1 combines with J gene TRBJ2-3; D gene ambiguous. The V end lost 3 bases, the J end lost 10 bases, and 18 bases lay between the germline ends. CDR1 and CDR2 (germline): SGHRS, YFSETQ. The CDR3 runs to 14 residues. CDR3 sequence reads: CASSSPVLDRAQYF. Written as DNA, the CDR3 is TGCGCCAGCAGCTCCCCCGTCCTAGATCGAGCGCAGTATTTT.

There are a few counts of this clone. V and J are TRBV5-1 and TRBJ2-7; D is possibly TRBD1 (5 bases). V gave up 0 bases and J gave up 2 bases, with 9 bases separating them. CDR3 length: 14 residues. Germline loops: CDR1 SGHRS, CDR2 YFSETQ. The CDR3, as DNA: TGCGCCAGCAGCTTGGGTTGGACAACCTACGAGCAGTACTTC. This codes for CASSLGWTTYEQYF.

This chain uses TRBV28 with TRBJ2-5; 8 bases map to TRBD2. CDR3 length: 15 amino acids. The germline V gene encodes CDR1 MDHEN and CDR2 SYDVKM. V lost 6 bases and J lost 7; bases outside the gene matches: 13. CDR3 loop: CASSLPGLESRTQYF. CDR3 nucleotide sequence: TGTGCCAGCAGCCTCCCGGGACTAGAGAGTCGGACCCAGTACTTC.

The rearrangement links TRBV29-1 to TRBJ2-1, with TRBD1 matching over 8 bases. Germline CDR1 reads SQVTM; CDR2 reads ANQGSEA. V lost 4 bases to trimming and J lost 7 bases; unmatched junction nucleotides: 3. The CDR3 is 12 amino acids. The CDR3 DNA follows: TGCAGCGTTGCACAGGGGGATAATGAGCAGTTCTTC. Amino acids: CSVAQGDNEQFF.